This passage covers 16 T cell receptor beta chains from one sample sequenced in a study of blood T cell repertoires in COVID-19. Clones were read by immunoSEQ multiplex PCR, and TCRdb kept only the in-frame ones, dropping some. The data show some 240,000 clones, more than 65% seen once. Source material: PBMCs or T cells enriched from blood (not recorded which). These receptors originate from a middle-aged man who had recovered from COVID-19.

The V and J genes are TRBV28 and TRBJ1-2, with D hard to call. Trimming took 3 bases from V and 8 from J, leaving 10 bases between them. This CDR3 has 12 amino acids. Germline loops: CDR1 MDHEN, CDR2 SYDVKM. CDR3 sequence (DNA): TGTGCCAGCAGTTTGCAACAGATGGGCTACACCTTC. It yields the protein CASSLQQMGYTF.

In its sample, this clone was seen once. Other nucleotide sequences in the sample specify the same CDR3. The chain uses TRBV29-1 and TRBJ1-1; D not certain. The length of the CDR3 is 12 residues. Germline CDR1 reads SQVTM; CDR2 reads ANQGSEA. Deletions cut 4 bases from V and 0 bases from J, with 6 bases between. The CDR3 loop reads CSVGQMNTEAFF. DNA for the CDR3: TGCAGCGTTGGGCAGATGAACACTGAAGCTTTCTTT.

The chain links TRBV28 to TRBJ2-7; 9 bases are a match to TRBD2. Per germline, CDR1 MDHEN and CDR2 SYDVKM. V was pared by 5 bases and J by 7 bases, with 12 bases of the junction left unmatched. This CDR3 contains 15 residues. CDR3 DNA: TGTGCCAGCAGTCCACTAGCGGGTACGTCTGGAGAGCAGTACTTC. Translation gives CASSPLAGTSGEQYF.

The V call is TRBV7-8, the J call TRBJ1-1; possible D gene TRBD1, 5 bases. The CDR3 covers 18 residues. Germline-derived CDR1 and CDR2 are SGHVS and FQNEAQ. Trimming took 4 bases from V and 0 from J, leaving 21 bases between them. The chain's CDR3 is CASSSRRGSGIMNTEAFF. As DNA, the CDR3 is TGTGCCAGCAGCTCTAGGCGGGGCAGTGGGATTATGAACACTGAAGCTTTCTTT.

The rearrangement links TRBV6-5 to TRBJ2-7, with D perhaps TRBD1 (6 bases). CDR3 size: 14 residues. Trimming cost V 6 bases and J 2 bases, with 14 bases left between them. Per germline, CDR1 MNHEY and CDR2 SVGAGI. CDR3 sequence reads: CASRGMGHPYEQYF. The CDR3 region has the DNA TGTGCCAGCAGGGGAATGGGACACCCCTACGAGCAGTACTTC.

The genes are TRBV11-3 and TRBJ1-2, with 8 bases matching TRBD1. Germline CDR1 and CDR2: SGHNT and YENEEA. The CDR3 has 13 residues. After removal of 4 bases from V and 4 bases from J, the junction contained 2 bases not matched to a gene. CDR3 sequence: CASSSTGGYGYTF. CDR3 sequence (DNA): TGTGCCAGCAGCTCAACAGGGGGCTATGGCTACACCTTC. The full variable domain, with the rest looked up from reference TRBV11-3 and TRBJ1-2, is EAGVVQSPRYKIIEKKQPVAFWCNPISGHNTLYWYLQNLGQGPELLIRYENEEAVDDSQLPKDRFSAERLKGVDSTLKIQPAELGDSAVYLCASSSTGGYGYTFGSGTRLTVV.

V and J are TRBV30 and TRBJ2-7; 7 positions agree with TRBD2. With V trimmed by 4 bases and J by 3 bases, 12 bases remained unmatched. The CDR3 has 15 amino acids. From germline, CDR1 is GTSNPN and CDR2 SVGIG (reference sequence). In DNA, the CDR3 is TGTGCCTGGATGCCCGGGGCGCGGGGGATCTACGAGCAGTACTTC. Translated, it gives CAWMPGARGIYEQYF. Based on the CDR3 plus reference TRBV30 and TRBJ2-7, the full variable domain is SQTIHQWPATLVQPVGSPLSLECTVEGTSNPNLYWYRQAAGRGLQLLFYSVGIGQISSEVPQNLSASRPQDRQFILSSKKLLLSDSGFYLCAWMPGARGIYEQYFGPGTRLTVT.

This rearrangement joins TRBV5-1 to TRBJ2-2, with TRBD1 matching 9 bases. Looked up from germline, CDR1 is SGHRS and CDR2 is YFSETQ. The CDR3 is 15 amino acids. The V and J ends lost 0 bases and 7 bases, in that order; junction bases with no gene match: 4. CDR3 protein: CASSLGTGGFGELFF. CDR3 nucleotides: TGCGCCAGCAGCTTGGGTACAGGGGGCTTCGGGGAGCTGTTTTTT. The full variable domain, rest sourced from reference TRBV5-1 and TRBJ2-2, is KAGVTQTPRYLIKTRGQQVTLSCSPISGHRSVSWYQQTPGQGLQFLFEYFSETQRNKGNFPGRFSGRQFSNSRSEMNVSTLELGDSALYLCASSLGTGGFGELFFGEGSRLTVL.

V is TRBV4-3 and J is TRBJ1-2; D uncertain. This CDR3 has 13 amino acids. The ends were cut back, 1 base at V and 4 bases at J, with 7 bases in the middle. From germline, CDR1 is LGHNA and CDR2 YSLEER. The CDR3 DNA follows: TGCGCCAGCAGCCAAGGCGGCAGCTATGGCTACACCTTC. It translates to CASSQGGSYGYTF.

The V and J genes are TRBV5-1 and TRBJ2-5; 11 nucleotides match TRBD2. From germline, CDR1 is SGHRS and CDR2 YFSETQ. The ends lost 0 bases at V and 5 bases at J; junction bases unmatched: 9. The CDR3 has 17 residues. DNA of the CDR3: TGCGCCAGCAGCTTGGTACTAGCGGGAGACGATCAGGAGACCCAGTACTTC. Residues: CASSLVLAGDDQETQYF.

At least ten counts were recorded for this clone. The chain combines TRBV5-6 with TRBJ1-2; D is possibly TRBD1 (6 bases). Germline V lookup: CDR1 SGHDT, CDR2 YYEEEE. This CDR3 contains 15 residues. Trimming removed 4 bases at V and 2 bases at J, with 15 bases between. As DNA, the CDR3 is TGTGCCAGCAGCCCGAGGGGGGGGCGGAACTATGGCTACACCTTC. Residues: CASSPRGGRNYGYTF.

The chain links TRBV7-3 to TRBJ2-3, with 8 bases identical to TRBD1. The J segment lost 4 bases and the V segment lost 5 bases, leaving 8 bases of the junction unmatched. CDR3 length: 15 amino acids. Germline V gene lookup returns CDR1 SGHTA and CDR2 FQGTGA. CDR3 nucleotides: TGTGCCAGCAGCCTCAGGACAGGGATGGCAGATACGCAGTATTTT. It codes for CASSLRTGMADTQYF.

The chain employs TRBV5-1 and TRBJ2-5; 7 bases fit TRBD1. Germline assignment: CDR1 SGHRS and CDR2 YFSETQ. V lost 4 bases and J lost 2; bases outside the gene matches: 2. This CDR3 contains 13 residues. The CDR3 spells CASSPGQQETQYF. The CDR3 DNA reads TGCGCCAGCAGCCCGGGACAGCAAGAGACCCAGTACTTC.

A few counts support this clone. The chain has TRBV18 and TRBJ2-5; D might be TRBD1 (5 bases). V was shortened by 6 bases and J by 5 bases, with 16 bases between the two germline ends. The CDR3 loop spans 14 amino acids. The germline V gene encodes CDR1 KGHSH and CDR2 LQKENI. This CDR3 is CASSGWSGFETQYF. CDR3 nucleotide sequence: TGTGCCAGCTCCGGGTGGTCAGGGTTCGAGACCCAGTACTTC.

The gene calls are TRBV12-2 and TRBJ2-7; the table's TRBD1 call for D was not verified on the DNA. TRBV12-2 is a pseudogene locus. This CDR3 is 15 amino acids long. The CDR3 nucleotides read TGTGCAAGTCGCTCGGACAACAGGGGGCCTGTCGAGCAGTACTTC. Encoded protein: CASRSDNRGPVEQYF.

This chain connects TRBV27 to TRBJ1-2, with a possible D match to TRBD1 (5 bases). CDR3 length: 14 amino acids. Per germline, CDR1 MNHEY and CDR2 SMNVEV (reference sequence). The ends were cut back, 2 bases at V and 2 bases at J, with 9 bases in the middle. In DNA form, the CDR3 reads TGTGCCAGCAGTTTAGCCAGGGCGAACTATGGCTACACCTTC. Protein sequence: CASSLARANYGYTF.